This TCR beta chain comes out of a study of blood T cells in healthy people across ages (dated by TCRdb to between 2014 and 2017). Notes on the research overall: Template switching captured roughly one uniquely barcoded TCR beta cDNA molecule per two T cells in model experiments. To avoid experimental bias, donors of different ages were randomly spread across the sequencing lanes. For two donors (one aged 18 to 30 and one aged 80 or older), the study analyzed two additional independent replicas of 1 million unique cDNA reads from the same blood draw. The study measured age-related changes in TCR beta repertoire diversity using deep sequencing normalized with unique cDNA molecular identifiers. Four age groups were formed from the donors: young (average roughly 15 years), middle-aged (approximately 39), aged (under 70) and long-lived (roughly 88). The investigation overall reported the following: The percentage of naive T cells measured by flow cytometry correlated strongly with observed TCR beta diversity. The long-lived group showed more naive CD4+ T cells, fewer expanded clones and increased TCR diversity than the aged group, suggesting age selection. Because profiling used bulk unsorted PBMCs, naive and antigen-experienced compartments could not be compared conclusively. Observed TCR beta diversity per million T cells fell roughly linearly with age, and a significant reduction was already apparent by age roughly 40. The CMV infection status of donors was not known, potentially confounding age-related changes in expanded clonotypes. Total diversity estimates from one million sequenced T cells were considered lower bounds and underestimates.

The 39 donors, aged about 6 to 95 years, were systemically healthy Caucasian individuals from Russia. Each donor gave 9.5 to 10 milliliters of peripheral blood, drawn into EDTA-treated Vacutainer tubes. Ficoll-Paque density-gradient centrifugation was used to isolate PBMCs, with at least 6.5 million obtained per sample. Total RNA, at least 6 micrograms per sample, was extracted from PBMCs with Trizol reagent. The percentages of naive CD45RAhigh/CD27high T cells were determined by flow cytometry on a PBMC aliquot from every donor. Note on this clonotype: Its recognized antigen is unknown. Base-call qualities are not available, and no considerably larger clone is one nucleotide away.

The protocol used for the library was 5' RACE. Sequencing relied on an Illumina HiSeq 2500. The second PCR ran for about 6 to 11 cycles and used a J-beta primer mix along with a sample-barcoded 5' primer. A unique molecular identifier was introduced onto each TCR beta cDNA molecule by a template-switch 5' adaptor carrying 12 random nucleotides. Each sample yielded at least 2.5 million CDR3-containing paired-end reads. All of the RNA was converted into first-strand cDNA using the Mint cDNA synthesis kit, with a TRBC-specific oligonucleotide serving as the primer. Following uracil-DNA glycosylase treatment, all cDNA underwent a first 18-cycle PCR with the universal primers M1SS and BC2_uni_R. The original pipeline was this. Each sample was normalized by randomly selecting 1 million high-quality reads, each carrying a distinct molecular identifier. Instead of being binned into consensus sequences, reads that shared molecular identifiers were thrown out. CDR3 identification, clonotype clustering and error correction used MiTCR with a Q25 quality threshold and the strictest error-elimination algorithm. A nonparametric unseen species model with Euler transformation was used to estimate lower-bound total TCR beta diversity. TCRdb ran its own pipeline on the public reads, namely fastp trimming at Q25 and MiXCR clone calling, and kept in-frame beta chains. Rows are unified per CDR3 protein, each entry keeping the most common DNA and genes. The authors' filters were not applied to this entry. In all, the sample holds about 1,000,000 distinct CDR3 sequences, and 40% to 45% of those were seen once. The ten largest clones add up to under 20% of the sample.

Measured from the cysteine to the phenylalanine, the CDR3 is 15 residues long. The read is trimmed to its CDR3 DNA, 45 bases read in frame from base 1. Trimming costs V 7 bases and J 2 bases, and their ends lie 18 bases apart. Sequenced material: blood. This clonotype was sampled from a woman between 55 and 75 years old in good health. The rearranged chain carries TRBV12-3 or TRBV12-4 and TRBJ2-7, with TRBD1 tentatively as D gene (6 bases match). The nucleotide sequence is TGTGCCAGCACTACGGCAGGGGTTAACCCCTACGAGCAGTACTTC. This codes for CASTTAGVNPYEQYF.